This T cell receptor beta chain originates from a study of T cell changes during pregnancy in multiple sclerosis. Here immunoSEQ multiplex PCR was the method, and the copy in TCRdb shows in-frame clones only, minus some. Of about 70,000 clones in the sample, approximately 94% are singletons; the top ten hold about 0.5%. Germline V CDR1 and CDR2: SEHNR, FQNEAQ (reference sequence). The CDR3 is 11 amino acids. Trimming took 11 bases from V and 5 from J, leaving 9 bases between them. Sequences were derived from peripheral blood, sampled in the third trimester of pregnancy. The clonotype was recovered from a female donor with multiple sclerosis, enrolled in a pregnancy study. The J gene is TRBJ1-4, the V gene TRBV7-9; no clear D. In nucleotides, the CDR3 is TGTGCCGAGCAGGAAAATGAAAAACTGTTTTTT. Translated, it gives CAEQENEKLFF.